This TCR beta chain was sequenced in a study of T cells in Graves' hyperthyroidism and ophthalmopathy. General observations from the study: Ophthalmopathy got predicted by the model a median roughly 6.4 months before its onset.

This clonotype was recorded once. Its antigen is unidentified. For ophthalmopathy patients, the Clinical Activity Score was at least 3 and the NOSPECS grade at least 4; duration was under 3 months. PBMCs came from 9 to 10 ml fresh peripheral blood. The length of the CDR3 is 15 residues. Trimming took 4 bases from V and 2 from J, leaving 15 bases between them. TCR beta CDR3 regions were amplified from RNA. The HTBI primer set drove a first-round RT-PCR of the TCR CDR3. TCRdb re-derived calls from the multiplex PCR reads in MiXCR, one entry per CDR3 protein. Here the sample spans under 550,000 distinct CDR3 sequences, 20% being singletons.

What was sequenced was blood. The source of this sequence is a man aged 35-49 years with Graves' ophthalmopathy. The chain joins TRBV12-3 or TRBV12-4 to TRBJ2-7, with D hard to call. In DNA form, the CDR3 reads TGTGCCAGCAGTTCAATTGGACGAGCGACCTACGAGCAGTACTTC. Its protein product is CASSSIGRATYEQYF.